These T cell receptor beta chains were read from a single sample in a study of identical twins. Via MiXCR, TCRdb re-called the 5' RACE reads, giving one row per CDR3 protein. The repertoire consists of 450,000 or so distinct CDR3 sequences, with over 11% occurring once and the leading ten covering 0.8% to 1%. This same sample was also part of a study on yellow fever vaccine responses in identical twins.

Sequencing input: CD4+ T cells sorted from blood. Receptors originate from a woman under 30 in good health. Both conserved end residues are part of each CDR3. D genes are given only for firm matches. For some rows the clone size is stated as once, few or many, or as a class when expanded; others skip it.

clone_size d_call j_call v_call cdr3_aa cdr3_nt
few - TRBJ2-7 TRBV29-1 CSVGSGAREQYF TGCAGCGTAGGATCTGGGGCGCGGGAGCAGTACTTC
- - TRBJ2-3 TRBV12-3/TRBV12-4 CASVPPTRSTDTQYF TGTGCCAGCGTCCCCCCCACACGCAGCACAGATACGCAGTATTTT
- - TRBJ1-1 TRBV29-1 CSVTWNLRMNTEAFF TGCAGCGTTACGTGGAACTTACGGATGAACACTGAAGCTTTCTTT
- TRBD2 TRBJ2-3 TRBV20-1 CSARESGRAIADTQYF TGCAGTGCTAGAGAAAGCGGGAGGGCCATCGCAGATACGCAGTATTTT
few - TRBJ1-1 TRBV7-2 CASSSQQVMNTEAFF TGTGCCAGCAGCTCACAACAGGTGATGAACACTGAAGCTTTCTTT
few TRBD2 TRBJ2-1 TRBV6-2/TRBV6-3 CASLSGRAKNEQFF TGTGCCAGCTTAAGCGGGAGGGCCAAGAATGAGCAGTTCTTC
- - TRBJ2-1 TRBV7-9 CASTSARGFDEQFF TGTGCCAGCACGAGCGCGAGGGGATTCGATGAGCAGTTCTTC
- TRBD2 TRBJ2-1 TRBV6-5 CASSYRSSSGGTSEQFF TGTGCCAGCAGTTACCGGTCTAGTAGCGGGGGGACGTCCGAGCAGTTCTTC
many TRBD1 TRBJ1-2 TRBV29-1 CSVHRGLALDYTF TGCAGCGTCCACAGGGGGCTGGCTCTTGACTACACCTTC
few TRBD1 TRBJ2-7 TRBV7-2 CASKDGDRGVTEQYF TGTGCCAGTAAAGATGGGGACAGGGGTGTTACCGAGCAGTACTTC
few - TRBJ2-3 TRBV3-1 CASSHPKRRGSQDTQYF TGTGCCAGCAGCCATCCAAAAAGGAGGGGATCCCAAGATACGCAGTATTTT
- TRBD1 TRBJ2-1 TRBV18 CASSPPSDRGRNEQFF TGTGCCAGCTCACCACCCTCGGACAGGGGGCGGAATGAGCAGTTCTTC
- - TRBJ2-3 TRBV18 CASSRVIGEDTQYF TGTGCCAGCTCACGGGTGATCGGGGAGGATACGCAGTATTTT
- TRBD2 TRBJ2-3 TRBV29-1 CSVTAGESDTQYF TGCAGCGTCACAGCGGGGGAGTCAGATACGCAGTATTTT
- - TRBJ2-1 TRBV7-6 CASSPLLAHNEQFF TGTGCCAGCAGTCCTCTTCTAGCCCACAATGAGCAGTTCTTC
- - TRBJ2-1 TRBV4-3 CASSQDGRLGTEQFF TGCGCCAGCAGCCAAGATGGGAGATTGGGTACTGAGCAGTTCTTC
many TRBD1 TRBJ2-4 TRBV12-3/TRBV12-4 CASSLTGVDIQYF TGTGCCAGCAGTTTAACAGGGGTGGACATTCAGTACTTC